Detailed here is one TCR beta chain. No antigen is known for it. The data are from a study of graft-versus-host responses after intestinal transplantation. Study-wide background: Recipients had multivisceral, liver-intestinal, or isolated intestinal transplants. Whole-study findings and limits: Detection of GvH clones occurred in recipient marrow, and some had their first appearance in ileum or blood.

Clones were read by immunoSEQ multiplex PCR, and TCRdb kept only the in-frame ones, dropping some. The table lists 75,000 to 95,000 clones, just over 90% of them singletons. This sequence was found in a human donor who received an intestinal transplant. The sample in question was unstimulated CD8+ T cells sorted from spleen or lymph node cells, obtained before intestinal transplant.

CDR3 sequence: CASSRTGLTEAFF. The CDR3 nucleotides are TGTGCCAGCAGCCGGACAGGCCTCACTGAAGCTTTCTTT. The chain is built from TRBV27 and TRBJ1-1, with 7 bases aligning to TRBD1. This CDR3 comprises 13 residues. Looked up from germline, CDR1 is MNHEY and CDR2 is SMNVEV (reference sequence). V dropped 6 bases and J dropped 4; count of bases not matched to a gene: 5.